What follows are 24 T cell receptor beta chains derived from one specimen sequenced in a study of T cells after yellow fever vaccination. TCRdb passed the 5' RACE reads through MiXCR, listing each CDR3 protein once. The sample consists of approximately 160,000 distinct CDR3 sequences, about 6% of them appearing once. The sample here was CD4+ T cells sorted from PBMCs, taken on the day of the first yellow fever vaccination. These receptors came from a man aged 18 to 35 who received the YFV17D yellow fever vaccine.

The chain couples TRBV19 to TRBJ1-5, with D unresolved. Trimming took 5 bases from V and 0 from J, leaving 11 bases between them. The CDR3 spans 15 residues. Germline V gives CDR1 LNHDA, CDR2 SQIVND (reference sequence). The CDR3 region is CASSSRPDSNQPQHF. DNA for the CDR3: TGTGCCAGTAGTTCCCGACCGGATAGCAATCAGCCCCAGCATTTT.

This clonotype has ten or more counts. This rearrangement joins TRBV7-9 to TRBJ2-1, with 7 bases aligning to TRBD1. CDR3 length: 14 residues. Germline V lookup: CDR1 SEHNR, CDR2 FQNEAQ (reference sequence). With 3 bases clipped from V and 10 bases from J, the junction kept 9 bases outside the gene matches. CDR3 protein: CASSFTRQGKEQFF. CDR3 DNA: TGTGCCAGCAGCTTTACAAGACAGGGAAAAGAGCAGTTCTTC.

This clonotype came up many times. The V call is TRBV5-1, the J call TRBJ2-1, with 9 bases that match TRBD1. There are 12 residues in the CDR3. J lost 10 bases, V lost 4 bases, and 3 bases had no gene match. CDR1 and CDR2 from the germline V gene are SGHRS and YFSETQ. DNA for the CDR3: TGCGCCAGCAGCCTCGGACAGGGGGAGCAGTTCTTC. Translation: CASSLGQGEQFF.

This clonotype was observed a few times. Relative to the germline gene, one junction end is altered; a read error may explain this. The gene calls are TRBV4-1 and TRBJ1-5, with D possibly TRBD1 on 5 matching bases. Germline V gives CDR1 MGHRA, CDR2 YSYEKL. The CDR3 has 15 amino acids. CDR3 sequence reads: CASSQGPTQDQPQHF. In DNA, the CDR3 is TGCGCCAGCAGCCAAGGGCCAACACAGGATCAACCCCAGCATTTT.

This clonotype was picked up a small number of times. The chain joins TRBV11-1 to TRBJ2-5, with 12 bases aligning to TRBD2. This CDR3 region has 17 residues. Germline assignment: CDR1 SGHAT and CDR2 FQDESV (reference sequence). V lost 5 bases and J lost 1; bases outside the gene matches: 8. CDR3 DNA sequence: TGTGCCAGCAGCCTAATTACACTAGCGGGGGGCCAAGAGACCCAGTACTTC. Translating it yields CASSLITLAGGQETQYF.

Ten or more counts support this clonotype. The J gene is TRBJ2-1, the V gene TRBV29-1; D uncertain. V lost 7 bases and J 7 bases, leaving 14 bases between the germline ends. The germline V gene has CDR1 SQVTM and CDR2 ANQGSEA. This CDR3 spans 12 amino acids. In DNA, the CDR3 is TGCAGCGGCCGGGCAGCCGATAATGAGCAGTTCTTC. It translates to CSGRAADNEQFF.

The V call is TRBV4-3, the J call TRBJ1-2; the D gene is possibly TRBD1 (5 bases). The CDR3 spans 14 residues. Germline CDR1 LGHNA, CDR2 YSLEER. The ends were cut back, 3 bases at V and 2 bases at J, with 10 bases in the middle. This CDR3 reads CASSHSRENYGYTF. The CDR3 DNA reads TGCGCCAGCAGCCACTCCAGGGAGAACTATGGCTACACCTTC.

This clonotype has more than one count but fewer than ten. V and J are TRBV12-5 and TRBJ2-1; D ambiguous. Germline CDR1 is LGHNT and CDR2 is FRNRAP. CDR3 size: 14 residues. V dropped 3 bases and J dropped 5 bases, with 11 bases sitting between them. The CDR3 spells CASGLQPAHNEQFF. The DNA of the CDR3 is TGTGCTAGTGGTTTACAGCCCGCGCACAATGAGCAGTTCTTC. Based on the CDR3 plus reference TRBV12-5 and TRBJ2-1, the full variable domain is DARVTQTPRHKVTEMGQEVTMRCQPILGHNTVFWYRQTMMQGLELLAYFRNRAPLDDSGMPKDRFSAEMPDATLATLKIQPSEPRDSAVYFCASGLQPAHNEQFFGPGTRLTVL.

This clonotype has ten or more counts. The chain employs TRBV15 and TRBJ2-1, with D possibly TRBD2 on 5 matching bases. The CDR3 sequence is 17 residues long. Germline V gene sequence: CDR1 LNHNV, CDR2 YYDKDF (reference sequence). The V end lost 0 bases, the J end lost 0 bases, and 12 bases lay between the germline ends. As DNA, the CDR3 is TGTGCCACCAGCAGAGATCCTATACGGGGCTCCTACAATGAGCAGTTCTTC. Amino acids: CATSRDPIRGSYNEQFF.

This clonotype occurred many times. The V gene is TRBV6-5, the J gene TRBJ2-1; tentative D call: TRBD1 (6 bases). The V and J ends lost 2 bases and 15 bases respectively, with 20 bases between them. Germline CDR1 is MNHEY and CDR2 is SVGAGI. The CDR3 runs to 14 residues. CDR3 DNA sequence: TGTGCCAGCAGTTACATCGGTGGACGGGACACGATGTTCTTC. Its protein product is CASSYIGGRDTMFF.

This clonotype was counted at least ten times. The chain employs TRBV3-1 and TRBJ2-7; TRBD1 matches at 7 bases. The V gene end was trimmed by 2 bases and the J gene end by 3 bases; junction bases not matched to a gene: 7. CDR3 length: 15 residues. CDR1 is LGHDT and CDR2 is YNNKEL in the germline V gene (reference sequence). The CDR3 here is CASSQNRGRNYEQYF. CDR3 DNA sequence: TGTGCCAGCAGCCAAAACAGGGGCCGTAACTACGAGCAGTACTTC.

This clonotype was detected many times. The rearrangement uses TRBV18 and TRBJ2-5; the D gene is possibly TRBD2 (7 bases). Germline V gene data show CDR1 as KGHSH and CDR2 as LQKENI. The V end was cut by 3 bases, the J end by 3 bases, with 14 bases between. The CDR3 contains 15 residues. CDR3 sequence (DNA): TGTGCCAGCTCACCGGCGGCGGGGGCAGAAGAGACCCAGTACTTC. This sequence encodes CASSPAAGAEETQYF. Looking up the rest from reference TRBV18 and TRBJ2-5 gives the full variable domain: NAGVMQNPRHLVRRRGQEARLRCSPMKGHSHVYWYRQLPEEGLKFMVYLQKENIIDESGMPKERFSAEFPKEGPSILRIQQVVRGDSAAYFCASSPAAGAEETQYFGPGTRLLVL.

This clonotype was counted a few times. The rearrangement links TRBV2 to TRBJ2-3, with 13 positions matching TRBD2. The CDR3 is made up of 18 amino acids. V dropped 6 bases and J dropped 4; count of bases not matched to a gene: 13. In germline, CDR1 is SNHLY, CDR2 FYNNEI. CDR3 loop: CASRTTTGTSGEADTQYF. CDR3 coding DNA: TGTGCCAGCAGGACAACCACCGGGACTAGCGGGGAGGCAGATACGCAGTATTTT. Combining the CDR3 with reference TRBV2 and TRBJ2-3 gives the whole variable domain EPEVTQTPSHQVTQMGQEVILRCVPISNHLYFYWYRQILGQKVEFLVSFYNNEISEKSEIFDDQFSVERPDGSNFTLKIRSTKLEDSAMYFCASRTTTGTSGEADTQYFGPGTRLTVL.

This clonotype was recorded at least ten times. CDR3 nucleotides: TGCAGTGCTAGAGTGCACGGAACCTACGAGCAGTACGTC. Its translation is CSARVHGTYEQYV. This sequence joins TRBV20-1 and TRBJ2-7; D remains unclear. V lost 1 base and J lost 2, with 9 bases in between. Germline CDR1 reads DFQATT; CDR2 reads SNEGSKA (reference sequence). CDR3 size: 13 residues.

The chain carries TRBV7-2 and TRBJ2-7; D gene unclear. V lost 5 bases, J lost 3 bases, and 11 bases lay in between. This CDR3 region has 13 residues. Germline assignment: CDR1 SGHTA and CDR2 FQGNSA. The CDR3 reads CASSADGFYEQYV. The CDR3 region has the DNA TGTGCCAGCAGCGCTGACGGGTTCTACGAGCAGTACGTC.

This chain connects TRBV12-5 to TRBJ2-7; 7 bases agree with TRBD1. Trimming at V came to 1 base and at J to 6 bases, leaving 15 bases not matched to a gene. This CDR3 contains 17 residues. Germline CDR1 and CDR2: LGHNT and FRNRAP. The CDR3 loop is CASGLGALSGTESEQYV. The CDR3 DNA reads TGTGCTAGTGGTTTGGGAGCCCTTTCCGGGACAGAGAGCGAGCAGTACGTC.

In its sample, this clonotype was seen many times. This CDR3 reads CASGDPNSPTGRGPYNEQFF. CDR3 DNA sequence: TGTGCTAGTGGCGATCCTAATAGCCCGACAGGGCGGGGGCCTTACAATGAGCAGTTCTTC. J is TRBJ2-1 and V is TRBV12-5; D is possibly TRBD1 or TRBD2 (7 bases each). The germline CDR1 and CDR2 sequences are LGHNT and FRNRAP. The CDR3 length is 20 residues. Trimming removed 6 bases from V and 4 bases from J, with 31 bases in between. Supplemented by reference TRBV12-5 and TRBJ2-1, the full variable domain reads DARVTQTPRHKVTEMGQEVTMRCQPILGHNTVFWYRQTMMQGLELLAYFRNRAPLDDSGMPKDRFSAEMPDATLATLKIQPSEPRDSAVYFCASGDPNSPTGRGPYNEQFFGPGTRLTVL.

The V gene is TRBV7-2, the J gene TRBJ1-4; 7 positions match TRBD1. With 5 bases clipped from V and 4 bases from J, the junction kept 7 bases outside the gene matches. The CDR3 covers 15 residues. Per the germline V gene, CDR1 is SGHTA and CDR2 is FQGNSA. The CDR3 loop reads CASSRVTGLNEKLFF. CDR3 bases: TGTGCCAGCAGCCGGGTGACAGGGCTTAATGAAAAACTGTTTTTT.

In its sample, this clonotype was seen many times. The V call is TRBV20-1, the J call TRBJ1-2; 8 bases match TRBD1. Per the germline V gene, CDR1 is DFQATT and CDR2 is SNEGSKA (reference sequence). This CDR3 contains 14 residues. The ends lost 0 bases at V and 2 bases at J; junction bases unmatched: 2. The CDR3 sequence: CSARDPGGNYGYTF. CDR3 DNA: TGCAGTGCTAGAGATCCAGGGGGCAACTATGGCTACACCTTC.

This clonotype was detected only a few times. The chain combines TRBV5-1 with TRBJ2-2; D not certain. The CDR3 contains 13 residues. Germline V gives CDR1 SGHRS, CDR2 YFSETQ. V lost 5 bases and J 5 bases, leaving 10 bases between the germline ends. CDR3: CASRPIGTGELFF. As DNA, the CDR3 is TGCGCCAGCAGGCCTATAGGGACCGGGGAGCTGTTTTTT.

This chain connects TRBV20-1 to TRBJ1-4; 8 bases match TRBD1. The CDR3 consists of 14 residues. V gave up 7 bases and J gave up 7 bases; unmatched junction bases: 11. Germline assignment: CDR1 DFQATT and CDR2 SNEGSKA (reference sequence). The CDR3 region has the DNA TGCAGTGGCCGGCAACAGGGGGGGGCTGAAAAACTGTTTTTT. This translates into CSGRQQGGAEKLFF.

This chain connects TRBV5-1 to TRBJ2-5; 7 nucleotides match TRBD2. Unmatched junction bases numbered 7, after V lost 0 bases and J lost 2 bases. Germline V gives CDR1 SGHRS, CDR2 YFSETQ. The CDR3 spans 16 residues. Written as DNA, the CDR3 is TGCGCCAGCAGCTTGGAGGGTAGCGGGTCACAAGAGACCCAGTACTTC. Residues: CASSLEGSGSQETQYF. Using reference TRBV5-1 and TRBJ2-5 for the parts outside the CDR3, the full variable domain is KAGVTQTPRYLIKTRGQQVTLSCSPISGHRSVSWYQQTPGQGLQFLFEYFSETQRNKGNFPGRFSGRQFSNSRSEMNVSTLELGDSALYLCASSLEGSGSQETQYFGPGTRLLVL.

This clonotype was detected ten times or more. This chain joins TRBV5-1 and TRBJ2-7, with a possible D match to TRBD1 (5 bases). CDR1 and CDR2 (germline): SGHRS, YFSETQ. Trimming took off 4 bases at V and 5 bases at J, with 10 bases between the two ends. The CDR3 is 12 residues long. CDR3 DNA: TGCGCCAGCAGCCCAGACAGAAACGAGCAGTACTTC. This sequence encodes CASSPDRNEQYF.

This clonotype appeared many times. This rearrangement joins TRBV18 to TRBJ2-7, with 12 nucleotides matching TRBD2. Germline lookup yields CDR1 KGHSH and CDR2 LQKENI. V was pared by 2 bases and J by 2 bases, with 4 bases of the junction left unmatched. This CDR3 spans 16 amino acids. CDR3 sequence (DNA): TGTGCCAGCTCACCAAAACTAGCGGGGGGAGCCTACGAGCAGTACTTC. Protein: CASSPKLAGGAYEQYF. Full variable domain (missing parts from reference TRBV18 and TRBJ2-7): NAGVMQNPRHLVRRRGQEARLRCSPMKGHSHVYWYRQLPEEGLKFMVYLQKENIIDESGMPKERFSAEFPKEGPSILRIQQVVRGDSAAYFCASSPKLAGGAYEQYFGPGTRLTVT.